This section outlines one TCR beta chain sequence together with its context. This sample is part of a study of blood T cell repertoires in COVID-19. Study details: From T cells, B-cell-depleted T cells, or PBMCs came the material, which was cDNA or gDNA.

This table comes from immunoSEQ multiplex PCR, and its TCRdb copy is limited to in-frame clones, with some not included. The sample lists 350,000 to 400,000 clones, 86% seen once, with under 8.5% in the top ten. CDR1 and CDR2 (germline): SGHAT, FQDESV (reference sequence). This CDR3 has 15 amino acids. V lost 2 bases and J lost 1, with 10 bases in between. The source of this sequence is a woman in her sixties or seventies with COVID-19, enrolled during active disease. The sample was peripheral blood. The gene calls are TRBV11-1 and TRBJ2-3, with D hard to call. The DNA of the CDR3 is TGTGCCAGCAGCTTAAATCAGCGCGGCACAGATACGCAGTATTTT. Translating gives CASSLNQRGTDTQYF.